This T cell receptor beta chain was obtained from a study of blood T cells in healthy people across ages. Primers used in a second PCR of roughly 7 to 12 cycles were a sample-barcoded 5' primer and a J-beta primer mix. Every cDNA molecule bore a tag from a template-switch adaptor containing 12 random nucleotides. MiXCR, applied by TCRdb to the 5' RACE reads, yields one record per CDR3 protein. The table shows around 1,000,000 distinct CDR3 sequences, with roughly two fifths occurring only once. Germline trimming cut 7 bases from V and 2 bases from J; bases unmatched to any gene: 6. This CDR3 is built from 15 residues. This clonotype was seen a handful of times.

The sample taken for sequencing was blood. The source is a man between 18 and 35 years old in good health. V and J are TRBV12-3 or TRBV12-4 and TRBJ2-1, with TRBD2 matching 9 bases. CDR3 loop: CASTPGGGAYNEQFF. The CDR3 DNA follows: TGTGCCAGCACCCCGGGCGGGGGGGCCTACAATGAGCAGTTCTTC.